Detailed here is one TCR beta chain. This clonotype was counted at least ten times. Its cognate antigen has yet to be identified. No base qualities exist here, and no much larger clone lies one base off it. This specimen belongs to a study of blood T cells in healthy people across ages (dated by TCRdb to about 2015). At the level of the whole study: In model experiments, roughly one uniquely barcoded TCR beta cDNA molecule per two T cells was captured by template switching. To avoid experimental bias, donors of different ages were randomly spread across the sequencing lanes. The donors were divided into four age groups: young (average approximately 17 years), middle-aged (about 39), aged (roughly 66) and long-lived (nearly 85). For two donors (one aged 18 to 30 and one aged 80 or older), the study analyzed two additional independent replicas of 1 million unique cDNA reads from the same blood draw. Using deep sequencing normalized with unique cDNA molecular identifiers, the study measured how TCR beta repertoire diversity changes with age.

The library was built by means of 5' RACE. The sequencer listed for this sample is Illumina HiSeq 2500. A second PCR of about 6 to 11 cycles was run with a J-beta primer mix and a sample-barcoded 5' primer. A template-switch 5' adaptor carrying 12 random nucleotides introduced a unique molecular identifier onto each TCR beta cDNA molecule. Each sample yielded at least 3 million CDR3-containing paired-end reads. First-strand cDNA was synthesized from all RNA with the Mint cDNA synthesis kit, primed by a TRBC-specific oligonucleotide. After uracil-DNA glycosylase treatment, a first 18-cycle PCR used universal primers M1SS and BC2_uni_R on all cDNA. On the study's bioinformatics: For normalization, 1 million high-quality reads, each with a distinct molecular identifier, were randomly selected from each sample. Reads sharing molecular identifiers were discarded rather than binned into consensus sequences. MiTCR, set to a Q25 quality threshold and the strictest error-elimination algorithm, was used for CDR3 identification, clonotype clustering and error correction. A nonparametric unseen species model using Euler transformation provided a lower-bound estimate of total TCR beta diversity. The public reads were run again by TCRdb, first through fastp at Q25 and then through MiXCR, and only productive beta chains were kept. A single entry per CDR3 protein holds the most common genes and DNA from its merged rows. Here the V and J calls rest on TCRdb's processing, not on the authors' analysis. In all, the sample holds 630,000 or so distinct CDR3 sequences, and 32% of those were seen once. The top ten clones comprise about 16% of the sample.

The donors were a few dozen Caucasian individuals from Russia, aged roughly 6 to 90 years, who were systemically healthy. Each donor gave 8 to 10 milliliters of peripheral blood, drawn into EDTA-treated Vacutainer tubes. Ficoll-Paque density-gradient centrifugation was used to isolate PBMCs, with at least 6.5 million obtained per sample. Trizol reagent was used to extract total RNA from PBMCs, with at least 5 micrograms per sample. For every donor, flow cytometry on a PBMC aliquot measured the percentage of naive CD45RAhigh/CD27high T cells. The full study reports these points: There was a strong correlation between observed TCR beta diversity and the percentage of naive T cells measured by flow cytometry. As age increased, observed TCR beta diversity per million T cells dropped in a roughly linear way, and a significant reduction was already evident by age 40. Because donor CMV infection status was unknown, age-related changes in expanded clonotypes were potentially confounded. Compared with the aged group, the long-lived group had more naive CD4+ T cells, fewer expanded clones and increased TCR diversity, a pattern suggesting age selection. Since profiling was done on bulk unsorted PBMCs, naive and antigen-experienced compartments could not be conclusively compared. Total diversity estimates from one million sequenced T cells were considered lower bounds and underestimates.

Taken from cysteine to phenylalanine, the CDR3 has 14 residues. Of the read, only the CDR3 DNA is kept; its 42 bases are in frame from base 1. V sheds 2 bases and J sheds 3 bases, leaving 11 bases between their ends. CDR1 and CDR2 are drawn from the germline V gene (reference sequence): MNHNY, SVGAGI. Input material: blood. The receptor's source is an elderly woman in good health. Donor details come from another sample of the same person, matched by shared clones. This chain is built from TRBV6-6 and TRBJ2-7; TRBD1 could be the D gene, as 5 bases match. The CDR3 here reads CASSYSQGNYEQYF. Read as DNA, the sequence is TGTGCCAGCAGTTACAGTCAGGGAAACTACGAGCAGTACTTC.